This TCR beta chain was captured in a study of T cell responses to AZD1222 COVID-19 vaccine. General observations from the study: Within unmutated variant regions lay the reported targets of nearly half of spike-specific TCRs. Regions 160-218 and 743-854 held dominance among vaccine-associated CD4 TCRs, which spanned spike. Baseline seropositivity occurred in only a handful of AZD1222 recipients.

About this clone itself: Its specificity is unknown.

The CDR3 length is 15 residues. Per germline, CDR1 SGHAT and CDR2 FQNNGV. V dropped 4 bases and J dropped 2 bases, with 15 bases sitting between them. Profiling relied on immunoSEQ multiplex PCR, and the TCRdb table lists in-frame clones only, not all of them. Of 150,000 to 200,000 clones in the sample, 85% to 95% were seen once. The sample here was peripheral blood, taken on day 0 of AZD1222 vaccination. The V and J genes are TRBV11-2 and TRBJ2-7; D may be TRBD2 (5 bases). The receptor was isolated from an adult in good health. CDR3 amino acids: CASSSRGSAAYEQYF. CDR3 DNA sequence: TGTGCCAGCAGCTCCCGGGGTAGCGCGGCCTACGAGCAGTACTTC.